The TCR beta chain described here comes from a study of T cell repertoires in cytomegalovirus infection. For the study at large: CMV infection plus the matching HLA type was flagged by public TCR beta signatures. Findings of the study overall: Clonotype analysis showed dominance of the ex vivo response by HLA-C-restricted CMV-specific TCR beta clonotypes. Carriage of CMV together with the relevant HLA was identifiable through cumulative public TCR beta family frequency.

Each CDR3 protein is one row after TCRdb ran MiXCR on the reads. Among around 280,000 distinct CDR3 sequences listed, around 15% were seen once. This clonotype was observed at least ten times. Its antigen is not known. With 6 bases clipped from V and 12 bases from J, the junction kept 13 bases outside the gene matches. This CDR3 comprises 15 residues. Germline V gives CDR1 KGHDR, CDR2 SFDVKD. The gene calls are TRBV24-1 and TRBJ2-1, with 10 positions matching TRBD1. The receptor comes from a human donor in good health (CMV status not recorded). Some clones in this sample may be carry-over from other donors' samples. Sequencing was carried out using PBMCs. Here the CDR3 reads CATSPGGQGSWGQFF. In DNA form, the CDR3 reads TGTGCCACCAGTCCGGGGGGACAGGGGAGTTGGGGGCAGTTCTTC.